The 6 T cell receptor beta chains listed next were all sequenced from one sample in a study of metastatic and nonmetastatic thyroid tumors. TCRdb re-called clones via MiXCR from the PCR reads. The data hold roughly 28,000 clones, with 16% observed a single time. Every patient underwent thyroid surgery untreated. The sample taken for sequencing was blood. The receptors were gathered from a female donor with papillary thyroid cancer or a benign thyroid nodule (not recorded which). Some clones in this sample may be carry-over from other donors' samples.

Worth noting for this clone: A much more abundant neighbour one base away suggests this may be a read error. The V gene is TRBV10-3, the J gene TRBJ2-5; D is unclear. Germline V gives CDR1 ENHRY, CDR2 SYGVKD. The CDR3 is 15 residues long. The V end lost 2 bases, the J end lost 2 bases, and 12 bases lay between the germline ends. CDR3 nucleotide sequence: TGTGCCATCAGTGAGACGAGCAGCGAGCAAGAGACCCAGTACTTC. It encodes CAISETSSEQETQYF.

This clone was counted between two and nine times. At one of its ends the junction is not consistent with the germline gene, which may arise from a read error. Within the sample, other DNA sequences also encode this same CDR3. The genes are TRBV28 and TRBJ1-6, with D perhaps matching TRBD1 (5 bases). The CDR3 has 13 amino acids. Germline CDR1 and CDR2: MDHEN and SYDVKM. CDR3 DNA: TGTGCCAGCAGTTTCGGGACGCCTTCACCACTCCACTTT. Residues: CASSFGTPSPLHF. Full variable domain (outside the CDR3, taken from reference TRBV28 and TRBJ1-6): DVKVTQSSRYLVKRTGEKVFLECVQDMDHENMFWYRQDPGLGLRLIYFSYDVKMKEKGDIPEGYSVSREKKERFSLILESASTNQTSMYLCASSFGTPSPLHFGNGTRLTVT.

Comments on this clone: An end of the junction differs from the germline gene, which may be a read error. V and J are TRBV5-6 and TRBJ2-5; TRBD1 is a possible D gene (5 bases). The CDR3 length is 16 residues. Germline CDR1 reads SGHDT; CDR2 reads YYEEEE. The CDR3 DNA sequence: TGTGCCAGCATCTTGGTCCTCAGGGTGGGCCAAGAGACCCAGTACTTC. Its protein product is CASILVLRVGQETQYF.

The chain uses TRBV6-1 and TRBJ2-2; no clear D gene. Germline-derived CDR1 and CDR2 are MNHNS and SASEGT. This CDR3 spans 13 amino acids. V was trimmed by 4 bases and J by 5 bases, leaving 8 bases between them. CDR3 residues: CASSVTLTGELFF. The CDR3 DNA follows: TGTGCCAGCAGTGTAACCCTAACCGGGGAGCTGTTTTTT.

In this sample, this clone is medium-sized. The chain combines TRBV19 with TRBJ2-1; 10 nucleotides line up with TRBD2. The CDR3 extends over 18 amino acids. The germline gives CDR1 LNHDA, CDR2 SQIVND (reference sequence). J gave up 1 base and V 4 bases, and 10 bases lay outside the gene matches. CDR3 amino acids: CASSTRFPSGSSYNEQFF. The DNA of the CDR3 is TGTGCCAGTAGTACTCGATTTCCTAGCGGGAGTTCCTACAATGAGCAGTTCTTC.

V usage is TRBV9 and J usage is TRBJ2-3; a possible D gene is TRBD1 (6 bases). Deletions cut 3 bases from V and 4 bases from J, with 9 bases between. Germline lookup yields CDR1 SGDLS and CDR2 YYNGEE. This CDR3 comprises 13 residues. CDR3 bases: TGTGCCAGCAGCGGAGGACAGCCAGATACGCAGTATTTT. It specifies CASSGGQPDTQYF. Full variable domain (outside the CDR3, taken from reference TRBV9 and TRBJ2-3): DSGVTQTPKHLITATGQRVTLRCSPRSGDLSVYWYQQSLDQGLQFLIQYYNGEERAKGNILERFSAQQFPDLHSELNLSSLELGDSALYFCASSGGQPDTQYFGPGTRLTVL.